The 5 T cell receptor beta chains presented below share a single source sample, sequenced in a study of beta chain features in type 1 diabetes. Whole-study results and caveats: Type 1 diabetes patients showed a moderate but significant shortening of TCRB CDR3s in all four CD4+ subsets.

No antigens are known for them. Every bit of the isolated RNA underwent reverse transcription, so sequencing read expressed TCRB transcripts. Assay: immunoSEQ multiplex PCR; the TCRdb copy retains only in-frame clones and omits some. The sample has 150,000 to 200,000 clones; roughly 59% are singletons. Sequencing was done on a sample of naive CD4+ T cells from blood. These receptors originate from a man aged 25-40 years with type 1 diabetes.

This clone was counted a few times. The V call is TRBV28, the J call TRBJ1-5; D may be TRBD1 (6 bases). CDR3 length: 16 amino acids. V was trimmed by 1 base and J by 1 base, leaving 11 bases between them. Germline CDR1 is MDHEN and CDR2 is SYDVKM. CDR3 bases: TGTGCCAGCAGTTTATCAGGGACAAGGAGCAATCAGCCCCAGCATTTT. Protein sequence: CASSLSGTRSNQPQHF. The whole variable domain, filled in from reference TRBV28 and TRBJ1-5, reads DVKVTQSSRYLVKRTGEKVFLECVQDMDHENMFWYRQDPGLGLRLIYFSYDVKMKEKGDIPEGYSVSREKKERFSLILESASTNQTSMYLCASSLSGTRSNQPQHFGDGTRLSIL.

This chain uses TRBV18 with TRBJ2-5, with 7 bases aligning to TRBD1. CDR1 is KGHSH, CDR2 LQKENI, per germline. V lost 6 bases and J lost 5; bases outside the gene matches: 6. The CDR3 runs to 13 residues. The CDR3 sequence is CASSPPDRETQYF. In DNA, the CDR3 is TGTGCCAGCTCCCCTCCGGACAGGGAGACCCAGTACTTC.

V is TRBV29-1 and J is TRBJ2-7, with unresolved D. CDR3 length equals 11 residues. V lost 4 bases, J lost 2 bases, and 6 bases lay in between. Germline V gene data show CDR1 as SQVTM and CDR2 as ANQGSEA. CDR3: CSVVRTYEQYF. In nucleotides, the CDR3 is TGCAGCGTTGTCAGGACCTACGAGCAGTACTTC.

The V and J genes are TRBV5-1 and TRBJ2-7, with D possibly matching TRBD1 (5 bases). The CDR3 is made up of 16 amino acids. Per germline, CDR1 SGHRS and CDR2 YFSETQ. V lost 0 bases, J lost 5 bases, and 18 bases lay in between. CDR3 DNA: TGCGCCAGCAGCTTGGCCACGGGCAGGGTGAGAGACGAGCAGTACTTC. Translating it yields CASSLATGRVRDEQYF.

The CDR3 region is CASSLPGQGIGEQYF. The CDR3 DNA is TGTGCCAGCAGCCTCCCGGGACAGGGGATTGGCGAGCAGTACTTC. The genes are TRBV14 and TRBJ2-7; 10 bases agree with TRBD1. This CDR3 spans 15 amino acids. CDR1 is SGHDN and CDR2 is FVKESK in the germline V gene. The ends lost 4 bases at V and 6 bases at J; junction bases unmatched: 9.